This TCR beta chain is drawn from a study of CD8 T cells in Susac syndrome. Study-level findings and limits: That the number of individuals in its TCR sequencing and HLA analysis was relatively small was acknowledged by the study.

Sequencing targeted TCR beta in blood CD8+ and CD4+ T cells. The TEMRA cells underwent FACS enrichment, while the CD8+ and CD4+ T cells underwent negative isolation. Concerning this clonotype itself: Its matching antigen is unknown.

Reverse transcription of about 0.45 to 1 ug RNA was performed with random hexamers. TCR beta CDR3 was amplified by immunoSEQ multiplex PCR. This amplification extended across 54 Vbeta and 13 Jbeta segments. MiXCR was run by TCRdb on the immunoSEQ multiplex PCR reads, yielding one entry per CDR3 protein. The data hold some 150,000 distinct CDR3 sequences, with roughly 95% observed a single time. Germline assignment: CDR1 DFQATT and CDR2 SNEGSKA (reference sequence). V lost 2 bases to trimming and J lost 9 bases, with 8 bases between them. The CDR3 is made up of 11 amino acids. Input material: CD8+ T cells from PBMCs. The sequence came from a human donor with multiple sclerosis. The gene calls are TRBV20-1 and TRBJ2-1; D uncertain. The CDR3 DNA is TGCAGTGCTAGATTACGGCGTGAGCAGTTCTTC. It translates to CSARLRREQFF.